This TCR beta chain was profiled in a study of vaccination and CD4 T cells after COVID-19. The study sequenced cultured CD4+ T cell DNA using the Oncomine TCR Beta short-read assay. The genomic DNA was obtained from cultured CD4+ T cells by extraction with the QIAamp micro DNA kit. TCRdb redid the calling of the PCR reads with MiXCR, one entry per CDR3 protein. The sample has roughly 10,000 distinct CDR3 sequences; 73% are singletons. The CDR3 has 14 residues. CDR1 and CDR2 from the germline V gene are SGHVS and FQNEAQ. Deletions cut 1 base from V and 4 bases from J, with 10 bases between. A word on this clonotype: Its target is unknown.

Treatment here: approximately nine-day PBMC culture with coronavirus spike peptide pools or control peptides (ViraFEST assay). General observations from the study: With convalescent patients, a median 86.3% of reactive clones emerged solely after vaccination.

This TCR came from a human donor who had recovered from COVID-19. Sequenced sample: CD4+ T cells from blood, cultured in vitro. The V call is TRBV7-8, the J call TRBJ1-2, with D uncertain. CDR3 DNA: TGTGCCAGCAGCTTAGAGATCCGCCCCTATGGCTACACCTTC. Residues: CASSLEIRPYGYTF.